The rows below give T cell receptor beta chains drawn from one sample of a study of T cells in Graves' hyperthyroidism and ophthalmopathy. TCRdb used MiXCR to reprocess the multiplex PCR reads, holding one entry per CDR3 protein. The sample includes 500,000 to 600,000 distinct CDR3 sequences, nearly 20% of them seen just once. The sample was blood. All receptors derive from a middle-aged man with Graves' ophthalmopathy. Both conserved end residues are part of each CDR3. The D gene is left open where the match is weak. Size is stated for part of the rows, as once, few or many counts, or as a class when the clone is expanded.

j_gene: TRBJ2-5; abundance: many; v_gene: TRBV2; d_gene: TRBD2; CDR3aa: CASSRQLAAGETQYF; CDR3nt: TGTGCCAGCAGTCGCCAACTAGCGGCTGGAGAGACCCAGTACTTC
j_gene: TRBJ2-7; abundance: once; v_gene: TRBV3-1; d_gene: TRBD1; CDR3aa: CASSQTQGASYEQYF; CDR3nt: TGTGCCAGCAGCCAGACACAGGGGGCCTCCTACGAGCAGTACTTC
j_gene: TRBJ1-5; abundance: few; v_gene: TRBV12-3/TRBV12-4; d_gene: TRBD1; CDR3aa: CASKKSLRQGGNQPQHF; CDR3nt: TGTGCCAGCAAAAAATCCCTTAGACAGGGCGGGAATCAGCCCCAGCATTTT
j_gene: TRBJ2-6; abundance: once; v_gene: TRBV19; d_gene: NA; CDR3aa: CASREGSSGANVLTF; CDR3nt: TGTGCCAGTAGGGAGGGCAGCTCTGGGGCCAACGTCCTGACTTTC
j_gene: TRBJ1-5; abundance: few; v_gene: TRBV20-1; d_gene: TRBD1; CDR3aa: CSASDRGNQPQHF; CDR3nt: TGCAGTGCTTCGGACAGGGGCAATCAGCCCCAGCATTTT
j_gene: TRBJ1-1; abundance: NA; v_gene: TRBV29-1; d_gene: NA; CDR3aa: CSVRGNTEAFF; CDR3nt: TGCAGCGTTCGGGGGAACACTGAAGCTTTCTTT
j_gene: TRBJ2-3; abundance: many; v_gene: TRBV5-1; d_gene: NA; CDR3aa: CASRTGLGTGATDTQYF; CDR3nt: TGCGCCAGCAGGACAGGGTTAGGGACGGGAGCGACAGATACGCAGTATTTT
j_gene: TRBJ2-7; abundance: NA; v_gene: TRBV20-1; d_gene: NA; CDR3aa: CSASTRRDEQYF; CDR3nt: TGCAGTGCTTCGACTAGACGCGACGAGCAGTACTTC
j_gene: TRBJ1-4; abundance: NA; v_gene: TRBV5-1; d_gene: NA; CDR3aa: CASSLVSAGEKLFF; CDR3nt: TGCGCCAGCAGCTTGGTTTCCGCGGGTGAAAAACTGTTTTTT
j_gene: TRBJ2-7; abundance: NA; v_gene: TRBV2; d_gene: NA; CDR3aa: CASSDLGTDSYEQYF; CDR3nt: TGTGCCAGCAGTGACCTCGGGACTGATTCCTACGAGCAGTACTTC
j_gene: TRBJ2-5; abundance: few; v_gene: TRBV7-8; d_gene: TRBD2; CDR3aa: CASSPNGAGGLETQYF; CDR3nt: TGTGCCAGCAGCCCAAACGGAGCGGGGGGGCTGGAGACCCAGTACTTC
j_gene: TRBJ1-1; abundance: NA; v_gene: TRBV7-8; d_gene: TRBD1; CDR3aa: CASSLMLVDRGFTEAFF; CDR3nt: TGTGCCAGCAGCTTAATGCTTGTGGACAGGGGTTTTACTGAAGCTTTCTTT
j_gene: TRBJ2-3; abundance: NA; v_gene: TRBV11-2; d_gene: TRBD2; CDR3aa: CASSLALAGGTDTQYF; CDR3nt: TGCGCCAGCAGCTTGGCGCTAGCGGGAGGTACAGATACGCAGTATTTT
j_gene: TRBJ2-7; abundance: NA; v_gene: TRBV29-1; d_gene: TRBD2; CDR3aa: CSVGRGGAYEQYF; CDR3nt: TGCAGCGTGGGCCGGGGGGGCGCCTACGAGCAGTACTTC
j_gene: TRBJ2-3; abundance: many; v_gene: TRBV28; d_gene: TRBD2; CDR3aa: CASRGWAGLGSTDTQYF; CDR3nt: TGTGCCAGCAGGGGTTGGGCGGGACTAGGAAGCACAGATACGCAGTATTTT
j_gene: TRBJ1-5; abundance: few; v_gene: TRBV7-9; d_gene: TRBD1; CDR3aa: CASSFSRQGIYQPQHF; CDR3nt: TGTGCCAGCAGCTTCTCCCGACAGGGTATTTATCAGCCCCAGCATTTT
j_gene: TRBJ2-7; abundance: NA; v_gene: TRBV7-6; d_gene: NA; CDR3aa: CASSPGPNYEQYF; CDR3nt: TGTGCCAGCAGTCCGGGACCAAACTACGAGCAGTACTTC
j_gene: TRBJ2-2; abundance: few; v_gene: TRBV19; d_gene: NA; CDR3aa: CASIAPGDPNTGELFF; CDR3nt: TGTGCCAGTATTGCCCCTGGGGACCCGAACACCGGGGAGCTGTTTTTT
j_gene: TRBJ1-5; abundance: many; v_gene: TRBV30; d_gene: NA; CDR3aa: CAWSPRARVYQPQHF; CDR3nt: TGTGCCTGGAGCCCCCGGGCAAGGGTATATCAGCCCCAGCATTTT
j_gene: TRBJ2-3; abundance: few; v_gene: TRBV7-6; d_gene: NA; CDR3aa: CAASRGRTDTQYF; CDR3nt: TGTGCCGCCTCCCGGGGTCGCACAGATACGCAGTATTTT
j_gene: TRBJ2-5; abundance: many; v_gene: TRBV2; d_gene: NA; CDR3aa: CASSEEGPPRGTQYF; CDR3nt: TGTGCCAGCAGTGAAGAGGGGCCACCCCGAGGGACCCAGTACTTC
j_gene: TRBJ1-1; abundance: NA; v_gene: TRBV19; d_gene: TRBD1; CDR3aa: CASDTGQGGNTEAFF; CDR3nt: TGTGCCAGTGATACAGGACAGGGAGGAAACACTGAAGCTTTCTTT
j_gene: TRBJ1-4; abundance: NA; v_gene: TRBV20-1; d_gene: TRBD1; CDR3aa: CSAREGAGTGYEKLFF; CDR3nt: TGCAGTGCTAGAGAAGGGGCAGGGACAGGGTATGAAAAACTGTTTTTT
j_gene: TRBJ2-7; abundance: NA; v_gene: TRBV4-2; d_gene: TRBD2; CDR3aa: CASSQASSGSTPYEQYF; CDR3nt: TGTGCCAGCAGCCAAGCATCCAGCGGGAGTACCCCCTACGAGCAGTACTTC
j_gene: TRBJ1-2; abundance: few; v_gene: TRBV6-2/TRBV6-3; d_gene: TRBD1; CDR3aa: CASSSPDRGHYGYTF; CDR3nt: TGTGCCAGCAGTTCCCCGGACAGGGGGCACTATGGCTACACCTTC
j_gene: TRBJ2-3; abundance: NA; v_gene: TRBV20-1; d_gene: NA; CDR3aa: CSARIRERTTDTQYF; CDR3nt: TGCAGTGCTAGGATCCGCGAGCGGACCACAGATACGCAGTATTTT
j_gene: TRBJ1-2; abundance: many; v_gene: TRBV5-1; d_gene: TRBD1; CDR3aa: CASSETGAYGYTF; CDR3nt: TGCGCCAGCAGCGAGACAGGGGCCTATGGCTACACCTTC